The TCR beta chain under discussion was sequenced for a study of blood T cell repertoires in COVID-19. Study background: COVID-19 samples from acute and convalescent phases originated in the United States, Italy and Spain.

Here immunoSEQ multiplex PCR was the method, and the copy in TCRdb shows in-frame clones only, minus some. Of around 260,000 clones in the sample, around 88% were seen once. The V gene lost 2 bases and the J gene lost 4 bases, with 8 bases spanning the gap. The V gene's germline CDR1 is LGHDT and CDR2 YNNKEL (reference sequence). CDR3 length: 13 residues. This clone was counted only a few times. Material for sequencing was peripheral blood. The rearrangement uses TRBV3-1 (or the pseudogene TRBV3-2) and TRBJ1-1; maybe TRBD1 (6 bases). This receptor was obtained from a man aged 30 to 45 with acute or convalescent COVID-19. The CDR3 DNA sequence: TGTGCCAGCAGCCAAATAGGGGGCACTGAAGCTTTCTTT. Its translation is CASSQIGGTEAFF.